This T cell receptor beta chain was identified in a study of T cell repertoires in cytomegalovirus infection. Background on the study: CMV infection and matching HLA type were both indicated by public TCR beta signatures.

The length of the CDR3 is 15 residues. From germline, CDR1 is MNHEY and CDR2 SVGAGI. V shed 4 bases and J 5 bases; nucleotides not matched to a gene: 9. TCRdb reprocessed the reads via MiXCR and lists one record per CDR3 protein. The sample has about 830,000 distinct CDR3 sequences; 32% are singletons. The table lists this clonotype with many counts. Antigen: not known. This chain uses TRBV6-5 with TRBJ2-7; 9 nucleotides agree with TRBD2. Source: cultured CD8+ T cells from PBMCs, taken from culture after CMV antigen stimulation. The clonotype originates from a human donor in good health (CMV status not recorded). Some clones in this sample may be carry-over from other donors' samples. The CDR3: CASSSKRGVWDEQYF. The CDR3, as DNA: TGTGCCAGCAGTTCAAAGCGGGGGGTCTGGGACGAGCAGTACTTC.